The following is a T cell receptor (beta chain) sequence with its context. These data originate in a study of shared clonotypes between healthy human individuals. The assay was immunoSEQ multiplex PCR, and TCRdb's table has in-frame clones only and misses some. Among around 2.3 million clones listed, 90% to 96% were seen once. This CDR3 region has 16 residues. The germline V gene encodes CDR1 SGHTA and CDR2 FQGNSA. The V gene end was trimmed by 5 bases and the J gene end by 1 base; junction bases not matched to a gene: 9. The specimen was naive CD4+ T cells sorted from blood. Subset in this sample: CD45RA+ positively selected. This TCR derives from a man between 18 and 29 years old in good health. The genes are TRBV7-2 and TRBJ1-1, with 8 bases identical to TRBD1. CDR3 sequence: CASSVTGGKKNTEAFF. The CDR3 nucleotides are TGTGCCAGCAGCGTCACAGGGGGAAAGAAGAACACTGAAGCTTTCTTT.